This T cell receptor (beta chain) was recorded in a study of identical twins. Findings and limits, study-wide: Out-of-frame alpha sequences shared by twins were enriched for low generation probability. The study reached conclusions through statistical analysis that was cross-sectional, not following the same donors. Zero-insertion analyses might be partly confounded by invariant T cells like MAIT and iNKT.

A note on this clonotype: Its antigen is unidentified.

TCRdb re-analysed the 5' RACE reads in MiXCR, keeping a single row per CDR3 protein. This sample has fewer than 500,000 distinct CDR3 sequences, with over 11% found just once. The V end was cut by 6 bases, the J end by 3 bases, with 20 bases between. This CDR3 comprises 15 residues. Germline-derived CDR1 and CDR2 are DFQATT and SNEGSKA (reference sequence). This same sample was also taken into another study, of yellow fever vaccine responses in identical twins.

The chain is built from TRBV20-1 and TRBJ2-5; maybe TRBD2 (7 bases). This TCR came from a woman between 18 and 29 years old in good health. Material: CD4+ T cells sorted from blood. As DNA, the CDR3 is TGCAGTGCACCAAGGAAGGGGGGGGAGAAAGAGACCCAGTACTTC. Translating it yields CSAPRKGGEKETQYF.